This T cell receptor (beta chain) was captured in a study of cytomegalovirus exposure and HLA in healthy donors. The PCR made use of 60 Vbeta and 13 Jbeta primers. Sequencing was performed with immunoSEQ multiplex PCR; in TCRdb, only in-frame clones are kept and a portion is missing. The repertoire has about 180,000 clones, around 84% of them found once; the top ten carry 1.2%. Germline V gene sequence: CDR1 SGHVS, CDR2 FNYEAQ. V lost 1 base and J lost 5; bases outside the gene matches: 4. The CDR3 is 15 residues long. This receptor was obtained from a girl between 2 and 10 years old in good health and CMV-seropositive. Specimen: PBMCs. The J gene is TRBJ2-2, the V gene TRBV7-6, with TRBD1 matching 7 bases. The DNA of the CDR3 is TGTGCCAGCAGCTTAGGGGGACAGTATACCGGGGAGCTGTTTTTT. Protein sequence: CASSLGGQYTGELFF.